This record covers a single T cell receptor (beta chain). Germline V lookup: CDR1 SGHRS, CDR2 YFSETQ. The CDR3 is made up of 15 amino acids. Trimming left V 7 bases short and J 0 bases short, with 16 bases between. These data are taken from a study of blood T cell repertoires in COVID-19. Study details: Donors in the United States, Italy and Spain gave samples during acute or convalescent COVID-19. PBMCs, B-cell-depleted T cells, or T cells were the source of the cDNA or gDNA that made up the material.

Original analysis: Amplified reference gene primers provided the basis for estimating nucleated cell counts. Sequencing used immunoSEQ multiplex PCR; TCRdb keeps in-frame clones, though not all of them. The V and J calls and the clone size are those of that table, but D and trimming were determined from the DNA. The sample yields some 150,000 clones, around 87% seen once. This rearrangement joins TRBV5-1 to TRBJ1-2, with D unclear. This sequence was found in a man younger than 35 with active or convalescent COVID-19. Sequenced sample: peripheral blood. The CDR3 coding sequence is TGCGCCAGCTCTACAATGGGCATAGCTAACTATGGCTACACCTTC. Its protein is CASSTMGIANYGYTF.